This is a list of T cell receptor beta chains from one sample in a study of blood T cell repertoires in COVID-19. This table comes from immunoSEQ multiplex PCR, and its TCRdb copy is limited to in-frame clones, with some not included. This sample carries about 150,000 clones, about 88% of them seen once, and the ten largest clones take 2% to 3%. Source material: peripheral blood. The source is a woman of 80 years or more with COVID-19, enrolled during active disease. Both conserved end residues are part of each CDR3. A D gene is named only where the DNA matches it firmly. For some rows the clone size is stated as once, few or many, or as a class when expanded; others skip it.

>TRBD1|TRBJ1-4|once|16|TRBV28
TGTGCCAGCAGTTCAACCGGACAGGGGGCTGGGGAAAAACTGTTTTTT
CASSSTGQGAGEKLFF
>TRBD1|TRBJ1-5|.|15|TRBV19
TGTGCCAGTAGCACAACAGGGGGCTTTAGTCAGCCCCAGCATTTT
CASSTTGGFSQPQHF
>.|TRBJ1-5|.|13|TRBV6-5
TGTGCCAGCAGTTACACCAGGGATCAGCCCCAGCATTTT
CASSYTRDQPQHF
>TRBD2|TRBJ2-7|few|15|TRBV4-1
TGCGCCAGCAGCCAAACTAGCGGAGGGAATTACGAGCAGTACTTC
CASSQTSGGNYEQYF
>.|TRBJ2-1|.|16|TRBV23-1
TGCGCCAGCAGTCAATCGCTCCGGGACATTTACAATGAGCAGTTCTTC
CASSQSLRDIYNEQFF
>.|TRBJ2-7|.|13|TRBV9
TGTGCCAGCAGCGTAGCACAGGGTTACGAGCAGTACTTC
CASSVAQGYEQYF
>TRBD1|TRBJ2-7|.|14|TRBV9
TGTGCCAGCAGCGCCTCGACAGGGAGATACGAGCAGTACTTC
CASSASTGRYEQYF
>TRBD1|TRBJ1-6|.|16|TRBV3-1/TRBV3-2
TGTGCCAGCAGCCAAGACGGGACAGGGGATAATTCACCCCTCCACTTT
CASSQDGTGDNSPLHF
>.|TRBJ1-1|once|16|TRBV28
TGTGCCAGCAGCCCAAGGGCAGGGGACGTGAACACTGAAGCTTTCTTT
CASSPRAGDVNTEAFF
>.|TRBJ2-7|.|12|TRBV13
TGTGCCAGCAGCTTAGCCGCCGGCGAGCAGTACTTC
CASSLAAGEQYF
>.|TRBJ1-2|.|14|TRBV6-5
TGTGCCAGCAGGGGCAGCGCGGCGGGCTATGGCTACACCTTC
CASRGSAAGYGYTF
>TRBD1|TRBJ2-7|.|16|TRBV7-2
TGTGCCAGCAGCTTAGTACGACAGGGGATCCGCTACGAGCAGTACTTC
CASSLVRQGIRYEQYF
>.|TRBJ1-1|.|13|TRBV7-2
TGTGCCAGCAGCTTATTAGGGGACACTGAAGCTTTCTTT
CASSLLGDTEAFF
>.|TRBJ1-1|.|13|TRBV7-9
TGTGCCAGCGGGTTACAGGGCGGCACTGAAGCTTTCTTT
CASGLQGGTEAFF
>TRBD1|TRBJ2-7|once|13|TRBV19
TGTGCCACTCGAAGGACAGGGGAAAACGAGCAGTACTTC
CATRRTGENEQYF